Following are 31 T cell receptor beta chains from one sample sequenced in a study of T cells after somatic rescue of genetic block. Using immunoSEQ multiplex PCR, the repertoire was profiled, and TCRdb retains in-frame clones only, with some absent. The sample contains tens of thousands of clones, around 96% of which appear only once. Sample: peripheral blood mononuclear cells (PBMCs). These receptors were taken from a child less than two years old.

The V and J genes are TRBV5-1 and TRBJ2-5; maybe TRBD1 (6 bases). V was shortened by 4 bases and J by 5 bases, with 12 bases between the two germline ends. Germline CDR1 reads SGHRS; CDR2 reads YFSETQ. This CDR3 comprises 13 residues. The CDR3 is CASSTGLQETQYF. CDR3 nucleotide sequence: TGCGCCAGCAGCACAGGGTTGCAGGAGACCCAGTACTTC. Complete variable domain (other parts from reference TRBV5-1 and TRBJ2-5): KAGVTQTPRYLIKTRGQQVTLSCSPISGHRSVSWYQQTPGQGLQFLFEYFSETQRNKGNFPGRFSGRQFSNSRSEMNVSTLELGDSALYLCASSTGLQETQYFGPGTRLLVL.

This rearrangement joins TRBV27 to TRBJ2-7; the D gene is possibly TRBD2 (5 bases). Germline V gene data show CDR1 as MNHEY and CDR2 as SMNVEV (reference sequence). The CDR3 runs to 13 residues. The V end lost 3 bases, the J end lost 6 bases, and 12 bases lay between the germline ends. The CDR3 here is CASSFEGVGEQYF. The CDR3 bases are TGTGCCAGCAGTTTCGAGGGTGTAGGCGAGCAGTACTTC.

The rearrangement links TRBV7-8 to TRBJ1-4; no clear D. Per germline, CDR1 SGHVS and CDR2 FQNEAQ. The CDR3 sequence is 15 residues long. Trimming removed 1 base at V and 8 bases at J, with 14 bases between. CDR3 DNA: TGTGCCAGCAGCTTAGGGGCGGTCTTTACGGAAAAACTGTTTTTT. As protein: CASSLGAVFTEKLFF.

V is TRBV19 and J is TRBJ1-1; 8 bases are shared with TRBD1. This CDR3 contains 16 residues. The J segment lost 0 bases and the V segment lost 8 bases, leaving 11 bases of the junction unmatched. The germline V gene has CDR1 LNHDA and CDR2 SQIVND (reference sequence). The DNA for the CDR3 is TGTGCCAGTCTCTCTTTCCGGGACAGGCTGAACACTGAAGCTTTCTTT. Its translation: CASLSFRDRLNTEAFF.

The V and J genes are TRBV2 and TRBJ1-2; 8 bases fit TRBD1. The CDR3 has 14 amino acids. Trimming took 5 bases from V and 5 from J; bases not matched to a gene: 7. Germline loops: CDR1 SNHLY, CDR2 FYNNEI. The CDR3 region is CASSLTGVGYGYTF. Here the CDR3 DNA reads TGTGCCAGCAGTTTGACAGGGGTTGGATATGGCTACACCTTC. Full variable domain (remainder filled in from reference TRBV2 and TRBJ1-2): EPEVTQTPSHQVTQMGQEVILRCVPISNHLYFYWYRQILGQKVEFLVSFYNNEISEKSEIFDDQFSVERPDGSNFTLKIRSTKLEDSAMYFCASSLTGVGYGYTFGSGTRLTVV.

This clone was picked up one time. The chain is built from TRBV6-1 and TRBJ2-5, with a weak D call TRBD2 (6 bases). In germline, CDR1 is MNHNS, CDR2 SASEGT. The V end was cut by 4 bases, the J end by 0 bases, with 12 bases between. The CDR3 extends over 15 amino acids. The CDR3 DNA reads as TGTGCCAGCAGTGCGGGGGTCTTGTACCAAGAGACCCAGTACTTC. Translating it yields CASSAGVLYQETQYF.

This chain uses TRBV19 with TRBJ2-7; D is ambiguous. The V end lost 1 base, the J end lost 2 bases, and 9 bases lay between the germline ends. CDR3 length: 14 residues. From germline, CDR1 is LNHDA and CDR2 SQIVND (reference sequence). This CDR3 reads CASSIVGSTYEQYF. CDR3 nucleotide sequence: TGTGCCAGTAGTATAGTAGGCAGTACCTACGAGCAGTACTTC.

The V call is TRBV2, the J call TRBJ1-5; maybe TRBD1 (5 bases). CDR1 SNHLY and CDR2 FYNNEI come from the germline V gene. This CDR3 region has 18 residues. V was shortened by 1 base and J by 0 bases, with 16 bases between the two germline ends. Here the CDR3 DNA reads TGTGCCAGCAGTGAAGGGGACGCCGGTCCTTATAGCAATCAGCCCCAGCATTTT. It is translated as CASSEGDAGPYSNQPQHF. The entire variable domain, with the rest obtained from reference TRBV2 and TRBJ1-5, is as follows: EPEVTQTPSHQVTQMGQEVILRCVPISNHLYFYWYRQILGQKVEFLVSFYNNEISEKSEIFDDQFSVERPDGSNFTLKIRSTKLEDSAMYFCASSEGDAGPYSNQPQHFGDGTRLSIL.

Comment on this clone: Germline is not matched at one junction end, which may reflect a read error. This chain uses TRBV7-2 with TRBJ2-1, with 10 bases matching TRBD2. Germline assignment: CDR1 SGHTA and CDR2 FQGNSA. CDR3 size: 15 residues. The CDR3 DNA is TGTGCCAGCAGCATAGCGGGAGGAAACTACAATGAGCAGTTCTTC. Amino acid sequence: CASSIAGGNYNEQFF. The full variable domain, in which reference TRBV7-2 and TRBJ2-1 provide the parts outside the CDR3, is GAGVSQSPSNKVTEKGKDVELRCDPISGHTALYWYRQSLGQGLEFLIYFQGNSAPDKSGLPSDRFSAERTGGSVSTLTIQRTQQEDSAVYLCASSIAGGNYNEQFFGPGTRLTVL.

In the case of this clone: This specimen includes other DNA sequences encoding the same CDR3. This chain uses TRBV5-1 with TRBJ2-1; TRBD2 matches at 9 bases. Germline V lookup: CDR1 SGHRS, CDR2 YFSETQ. The CDR3 loop spans 15 amino acids. Trimming cost V 0 bases and J 4 bases; bases outside gene matches: 2. CDR3 sequence reads: CASSLGLADYNEQFF. CDR3 bases: TGCGCCAGCAGCTTGGGACTAGCGGATTACAATGAGCAGTTCTTC.

The gene calls are TRBV10-3 and TRBJ1-2, with unresolved D. The ends were cut back, 4 bases at V and 2 bases at J, with 5 bases in the middle. CDR1 is ENHRY and CDR2 is SYGVKD in the germline V gene. There are 12 residues in the CDR3. CDR3 DNA sequence: TGTGCCATCAGTGGAGGGAACTATGGCTACACCTTC. It codes for CAISGGNYGYTF.

The chain couples TRBV5-1 to TRBJ1-1, with no clear D. The germline gives CDR1 SGHRS, CDR2 YFSETQ. The germline V and J ends were trimmed by 3 bases and 2 bases, with 2 bases remaining between them. CDR3 length equals 11 residues. The CDR3, as DNA: TGCGCCAGCAGCTCAAACACTGAAGCTTTCTTT. Translated, it gives CASSSNTEAFF.

The chain links TRBV7-9 to TRBJ2-3; D is uncertain. CDR1 is SEHNR, CDR2 FQNEAQ, per germline (reference sequence). V shed 5 bases and J shed 0 bases, with 12 bases lying between them. There are 15 residues in the CDR3. This CDR3 reads CASSLDLSSTDTQYF. The DNA of the CDR3 is TGTGCCAGCAGCCTAGATCTCAGTAGCACAGATACGCAGTATTTT.

This chain links TRBV6-7 with TRBJ2-1, with 12 bases aligning to TRBD2. TRBV6-7 is an ORF; its function is uncertain. The V gene end was trimmed by 11 bases and the J gene end by 7 bases; junction bases not matched to a gene: 3. The CDR3 totals 12 residues. This CDR3 reads CAGLAGRNEQFF. CDR3 in DNA: TGTGCCGGACTAGCGGGAAGAAATGAGCAGTTCTTC.

This rearrangement joins TRBV7-9 to TRBJ2-6, with TRBD2 matching 9 bases. CDR3 length: 17 residues. V lost 8 bases and J lost 0; bases outside the gene matches: 8. Germline loops: CDR1 SEHNR, CDR2 FQNEAQ (reference sequence). This CDR3 is CASGPSGNISGANVLTF. The DNA for the CDR3 is TGTGCCAGCGGACCTAGCGGGAACATCTCTGGGGCCAACGTCCTGACTTTC. Combining the CDR3 with reference TRBV7-9 and TRBJ2-6 gives the whole variable domain DTGVSQNPRHKITKRGQNVTFRCDPISEHNRLYWYRQTLGQGPEFLTYFQNEAQLEKSRLLSDRFSAERPKGSFSTLEIQRTEQGDSAMYLCASGPSGNISGANVLTFGAGSRLTVL.

This rearrangement joins TRBV5-1 to TRBJ1-2; unclear D gene. The V gene lost 0 bases and the J gene lost 5 bases, with 5 bases spanning the gap. Per germline, CDR1 SGHRS and CDR2 YFSETQ. The CDR3 is 12 residues long. The chain's CDR3 is CASSLGFYGYTF. As DNA, the CDR3 is TGCGCCAGCAGCTTGGGTTTTTATGGCTACACCTTC.

CDR3 amino acids: CASSAPGGEQFF. CDR3 sequence (DNA): TGTGCCAGCAGTGCACCAGGAGGTGAGCAGTTCTTC. This rearrangement joins TRBV2 to TRBJ2-1, with D tentatively TRBD2 (5 bases). The V and J ends lost 4 bases and 9 bases respectively, with 10 bases between them. CDR1 SNHLY and CDR2 FYNNEI come from the germline V gene. The CDR3 extends over 12 amino acids.

V is TRBV11-2 and J is TRBJ2-7; D is perhaps TRBD2 (6 bases). Trimming took 3 bases from V and 5 from J, leaving 8 bases between them. The CDR3 totals 12 residues. Germline V gene lookup returns CDR1 SGHAT and CDR2 FQNNGV. The CDR3 sequence: CASSFGGDEQYF. CDR3 sequence (DNA): TGTGCCAGCAGCTTCGGCGGGGACGAGCAGTACTTC.

V usage is TRBV5-5 and J usage is TRBJ1-1; TRBD1 matches at 7 bases. This CDR3 region has 13 residues. Germline V gives CDR1 SGHKS, CDR2 YYEKEE (reference sequence). J lost 4 bases, V lost 1 base, and 1 base had no gene match. DNA for the CDR3: TGTGCCAGCAGCTTGCGGACAGGCACTGAAGCTTTCTTT. Its protein is CASSLRTGTEAFF.

The chain carries TRBV2 and TRBJ1-2; TRBD1 aligns across 7 bases. V was pared by 6 bases and J by 7 bases, with 8 bases of the junction left unmatched. The length of the CDR3 is 13 residues. Germline CDR1 SNHLY, CDR2 FYNNEI. CDR3 sequence: CASRAKQGTGYTF. The CDR3 region has the DNA TGTGCCAGCAGAGCAAAACAGGGGACTGGCTACACCTTC. Complete variable domain (other parts from reference TRBV2 and TRBJ1-2): EPEVTQTPSHQVTQMGQEVILRCVPISNHLYFYWYRQILGQKVEFLVSFYNNEISEKSEIFDDQFSVERPDGSNFTLKIRSTKLEDSAMYFCASRAKQGTGYTFGSGTRLTVV.

The chain couples TRBV2 to TRBJ2-4; D is unclear. This CDR3 comprises 11 residues. CDR1 and CDR2 (germline): SNHLY, FYNNEI. Trimming removed 2 bases at V and 6 bases at J, with 2 bases between. CDR3 protein: CASSESNIQYF. Written as DNA, the CDR3 is TGTGCCAGCAGTGAATCAAACATTCAGTACTTC.

The DNA for the CDR3 is TGTGCCAGCAGCTTAGTTAGAGGGGCTCGCAGGGGAAAACTGTTTTTT. Residues: CASSLVRGARRGKLFF. V gene TRBV7-2 combines with J gene TRBJ1-4; possibly TRBD1 for D (6 bases). V was pared by 1 base and J by 10 bases, with 19 bases between. CDR1 is SGHTA, CDR2 FQGNSA, per germline. The length of the CDR3 is 16 residues.

The rearrangement joins TRBV2 to TRBJ2-7; 8 bases are shared with TRBD1. The CDR3 is 13 amino acids. V lost 9 bases and J lost 1; bases outside the gene matches: 5. Germline V gene data show CDR1 as SNHLY and CDR2 as FYNNEI. The CDR3 sequence: CASWTGKSYEQYF. CDR3 DNA sequence: TGTGCCAGTTGGACAGGGAAGTCCTACGAGCAGTACTTC.

The V call is TRBV6-5, the J call TRBJ2-1; tentatively, D is TRBD1 (5 bases). Trimming took 6 bases from V and 5 from J, leaving 5 bases between them. The germline V gene encodes CDR1 MNHEY and CDR2 SVGAGI. This CDR3 comprises 11 residues. The CDR3, as DNA: TGTGCCAGCAGACAGGACAATGAGCAGTTCTTC. This sequence encodes CASRQDNEQFF.

The chain has TRBV27 and TRBJ1-2; D gene unclear. The germline CDR1 and CDR2 sequences are MNHEY and SMNVEV (reference sequence). Trimming removed 3 bases at V and 3 bases at J, with 8 bases between. The CDR3 loop spans 13 amino acids. The CDR3 bases are TGTGCCAGCAGTTTCGGCGTGGACTATGGCTACACCTTC. It encodes CASSFGVDYGYTF.

The V gene is TRBV9, the J gene TRBJ2-7; possible D gene TRBD1, 6 bases. Germline values: CDR1 SGDLS, CDR2 YYNGEE. V lost 3 bases and J lost 0, with 10 bases in between. The CDR3 loop spans 14 amino acids. The CDR3 loop reads CASSAWDNSYEQYF. As DNA, the CDR3 is TGTGCCAGCAGCGCCTGGGACAACTCCTACGAGCAGTACTTC.

V gene TRBV7-9 combines with J gene TRBJ2-7; 13 positions agree with TRBD2. Germline lookup yields CDR1 SEHNR and CDR2 FQNEAQ (reference sequence). The CDR3 loop spans 16 amino acids. V trimming: 5 bases; J trimming: 5 bases; junction bases outside the gene matches: 9. CDR3: CASSPEGLAGYHEQYF. As DNA, the CDR3 is TGTGCCAGCAGCCCGGAGGGACTAGCGGGATACCACGAGCAGTACTTC.

The rearrangement uses TRBV5-1 and TRBJ1-2; 7 bases are a match to TRBD1. There are 16 residues in the CDR3. Germline-derived CDR1 and CDR2 are SGHRS and YFSETQ. The ends lost 0 bases at V and 0 bases at J; junction bases unmatched: 5. The CDR3 loop reads CASSLGTGTANYGYTF. CDR3 DNA: TGCGCCAGCAGCTTGGGGACAGGAACCGCTAACTATGGCTACACCTTC.

The J gene is TRBJ2-1, the V gene TRBV4-2; 9 nucleotides align to TRBD1. Germline V gene sequence: CDR1 LGHNA, CDR2 YNFKEQ. Trimming cost V 1 base and J 2 bases; bases outside gene matches: 0. The CDR3 has 15 residues. CDR3 coding DNA: TGTGCCAGCAGCCAAGGACAGGGGGCCTACAATGAGCAGTTCTTC. It is translated as CASSQGQGAYNEQFF.

This clone was counted a single time. This chain connects TRBV20-1 to TRBJ2-1, with D unresolved. Trimming shortened V by 7 bases and J by 4 bases, and 8 bases separated the two germline ends. This CDR3 spans 11 amino acids. In germline, CDR1 is DFQATT, CDR2 SNEGSKA (reference sequence). The CDR3 loop reads CSGPAYNEQFF. Here the CDR3 DNA reads TGCAGTGGTCCCGCTTACAATGAGCAGTTCTTC.

CDR3 bases: TGTGCCAGCAGCCGTTCGGAGACCCGAGAGACCCAGTACTTC. Amino acid sequence: CASSRSETRETQYF. V is TRBV14 and J is TRBJ2-5; the D is unclear. Germline lookup yields CDR1 SGHDN and CDR2 FVKESK. The V and J ends lost 4 bases and 4 bases respectively, with 13 bases between them. The CDR3 consists of 14 residues.